This TCR beta chain was identified during a study of long-term antiretroviral therapy in people with HIV. This clone was counted between two and nine times. Assay version v3.0 of immunoSEQ was used, and it was run at survey level. Repertoires were generated with immunoSEQ multiplex PCR, while TCRdb's copy carries only in-frame clones and drops some. The table has tens of thousands of clones, 79% seen once. The input for sequencing was unsorted PBMCs, taken 4.1 years after starting antiretroviral therapy. This receptor was taken from a woman aged 40 to 50 with HIV.

The CDR3, as DNA: TGTGCCAGCAGTTTACTAGGGGATGAAGCTTTCTTT. It codes for CASSLLGDEAFF. The chain recombines TRBV27 with TRBJ1-1; weak D call: TRBD1 (5 bases). From germline, CDR1 is MNHEY and CDR2 SMNVEV (reference sequence). The length of the CDR3 is 12 residues. Trimming shortened V by 2 bases and J by 7 bases, and 8 bases separated the two germline ends.